This record concerns one T cell receptor (beta chain) sequence. Rectal tissue came from one to two pinch biopsies taken at colonoscopy. This record comes from a study of pediatric ulcerative colitis. From germline, CDR1 is MNHNS and CDR2 SASEGT. V gave up 6 bases and J gave up 6 bases, with 17 bases separating them. This CDR3 is built from 14 residues. Measured with immunoSEQ multiplex PCR; TCRdb has only the in-frame clones, and not every one. Here the sample spans tens of thousands of clones, more than 60% being singletons. The sequenced sample consisted of gut tissue. The V and J genes are TRBV6-1 and TRBJ1-1; TRBD1 is a possible D gene (5 bases). The receptor comes from a girl aged 10 to 17 with moderate ulcerative colitis. CDR3: CASSVTRESPEAFF. As DNA, the CDR3 is TGTGCCAGCAGCGTTACCAGGGAGTCCCCTGAAGCTTTCTTT.